A single sample is the source of the 8 T cell receptor beta chains below, sequenced in a study of OX40 agonist ivuxolimab in advanced cancers. Assay: immunoSEQ multiplex PCR; the TCRdb copy retains only in-frame clones and omits some. The profile covers tens of thousands of clones, with over 70% appearing a single time and more than 9% taken by the ten largest. This material consisted of CD4+ or CD8+ T cells sorted from blood, taken in a trial of the OX40 agonist ivuxolimab. These receptors all come from an adult with an advanced solid tumor such as melanoma, head and neck, liver or kidney cancer.

The chain combines TRBV7-9 with TRBJ1-1; D remains ambiguous. The CDR3 sequence is 16 residues long. Germline values: CDR1 SEHNR, CDR2 FQNEAQ (reference sequence). Trimming took 5 bases from V and 4 from J, leaving 20 bases between them. CDR3 DNA: TGTGCCAGCAGCCGCTCCGCTCCGTCAAGAAGCACTGAAGCTTTCTTT. It codes for CASSRSAPSRSTEAFF.

This chain uses TRBV18 with TRBJ1-4; D is undetermined. The CDR3 runs 16 residues. The germline gives CDR1 KGHSH, CDR2 LQKENI. Trimming cost V 3 bases and J 0 bases, with 11 bases left between them. The CDR3 here is CASSPFDPATNEKLFF. In DNA form, the CDR3 reads TGTGCCAGCTCACCTTTTGACCCGGCAACTAATGAAAAACTGTTTTTT.

The chain links TRBV30 to TRBJ1-2; a weak D match, TRBD1 (6 bases). Germline V gives CDR1 GTSNPN, CDR2 SVGIG (reference sequence). This CDR3 region has 15 residues. Trimming removed 3 bases at V and 1 base at J, with 15 bases between. CDR3 amino acids: CAWSIGGGINYGYTF. CDR3 bases: TGTGCCTGGAGCATAGGGGGGGGAATTAACTATGGCTACACCTTC.

The chain uses TRBV30 and TRBJ1-1; TRBD1 is a possible D gene (5 bases). V lost 2 bases to trimming and J lost 1 base, with 14 bases between them. The CDR3 loop spans 15 amino acids. Per the germline V gene, CDR1 is GTSNPN and CDR2 is SVGIG (reference sequence). CDR3 protein: CAWSRWGTENTEAFF. As DNA, the CDR3 is TGTGCCTGGAGTAGGTGGGGCACAGAGAACACTGAAGCTTTCTTT. The full variable domain, completed using reference TRBV30 and TRBJ1-1, is SQTIHQWPATLVQPVGSPLSLECTVEGTSNPNLYWYRQAAGRGLQLLFYSVGIGQISSEVPQNLSASRPQDRQFILSSKKLLLSDSGFYLCAWSRWGTENTEAFFGQGTRLTVV.

The gene calls are TRBV2 and TRBJ2-7, with 13 bases aligning to TRBD2. The trim removed 8 bases at V and 4 bases at J, leaving 2 bases unmatched. Germline assignment: CDR1 SNHLY and CDR2 FYNNEI. The CDR3 has 13 amino acids. This chain's CDR3 is CASGGLAGYEQYF. CDR3 in DNA: TGTGCCAGCGGGGGACTAGCGGGGTACGAGCAGTACTTC.

The V gene is TRBV19, the J gene TRBJ1-4, with a possible D match to TRBD1 (6 bases). The CDR3 contains 16 residues. Germline loops: CDR1 LNHDA, CDR2 SQIVND (reference sequence). Between the trimmed V and J ends, which lost 3 bases and 4 bases, there was a span of 15 bases. The CDR3 bases are TGTGCCAGTAGTATTCCCAGACAGGCTAATAATGAAAAACTGTTTTTT. Encoded protein: CASSIPRQANNEKLFF.

CDR3 amino acids: CASFSRLTYEQYF. The CDR3, as DNA: TGTGCCAGCTTCTCGCGACTAACCTACGAGCAGTACTTC. V and J are TRBV2 and TRBJ2-7, with D possibly matching TRBD2 (5 bases). CDR1 SNHLY and CDR2 FYNNEI come from the germline V gene. The CDR3 has 13 amino acids. Trimming removed 8 bases from V and 2 bases from J, with 13 bases in between.

As concerns this clone: A junction end diverges from the germline sequence, so it may reflect a read error. This chain uses TRBV7-9 with TRBJ2-7; D uncertain. This CDR3 comprises 11 residues. Germline V gives CDR1 SEHNR, CDR2 FQNEAQ (reference sequence). The CDR3 DNA reads TGTGCCAGCAGCTCCGGCTACGGGCAGTACTTC. Protein sequence: CASSSGYGQYF.